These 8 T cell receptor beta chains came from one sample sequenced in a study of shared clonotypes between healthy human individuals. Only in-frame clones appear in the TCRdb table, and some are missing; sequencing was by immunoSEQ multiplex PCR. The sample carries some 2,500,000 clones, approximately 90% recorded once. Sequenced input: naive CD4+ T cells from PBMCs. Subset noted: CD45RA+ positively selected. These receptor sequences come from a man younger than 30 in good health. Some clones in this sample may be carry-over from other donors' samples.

The CDR3 protein is CASSRSSLPNTEAFF. CDR3 nucleotides: TGTGCCAGCAGCCGGAGCAGCCTCCCGAACACTGAAGCTTTCTTT. This sequence joins TRBV5-4 and TRBJ1-1; no clear D. The CDR3 has 15 residues. Per germline, CDR1 SGHNT and CDR2 YYREEE (reference sequence). V was cut by 4 bases and J by 1 base, with 14 bases left in between.

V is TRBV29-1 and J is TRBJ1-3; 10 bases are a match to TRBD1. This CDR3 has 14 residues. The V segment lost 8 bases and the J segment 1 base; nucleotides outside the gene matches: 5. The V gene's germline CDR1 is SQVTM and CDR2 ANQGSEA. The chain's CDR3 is CSTRDRGSGNTIYF. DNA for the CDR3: TGCAGCACCCGGGACAGGGGTTCTGGAAACACCATATATTTT.

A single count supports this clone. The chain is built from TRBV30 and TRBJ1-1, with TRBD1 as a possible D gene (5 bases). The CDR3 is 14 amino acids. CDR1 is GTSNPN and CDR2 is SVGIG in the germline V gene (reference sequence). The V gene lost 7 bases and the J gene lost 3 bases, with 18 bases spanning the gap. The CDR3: CASTSLGVDTEAFF. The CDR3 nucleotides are TGTGCCTCAACCTCGCTAGGGGTGGACACTGAAGCTTTCTTT.

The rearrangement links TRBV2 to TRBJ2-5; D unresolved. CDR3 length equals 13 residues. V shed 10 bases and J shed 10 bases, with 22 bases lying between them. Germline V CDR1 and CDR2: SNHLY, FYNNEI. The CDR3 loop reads CATRVLPDMGQYF. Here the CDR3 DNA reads TGTGCCACAAGAGTTCTGCCAGATATGGGCCAGTACTTC.

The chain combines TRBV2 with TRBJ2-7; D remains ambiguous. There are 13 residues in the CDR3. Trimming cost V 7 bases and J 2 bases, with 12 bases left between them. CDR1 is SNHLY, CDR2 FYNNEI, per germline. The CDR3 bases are TGTGCCAGCATATGGCAACCTACCTACGAGCAGTACTTC. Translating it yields CASIWQPTYEQYF.

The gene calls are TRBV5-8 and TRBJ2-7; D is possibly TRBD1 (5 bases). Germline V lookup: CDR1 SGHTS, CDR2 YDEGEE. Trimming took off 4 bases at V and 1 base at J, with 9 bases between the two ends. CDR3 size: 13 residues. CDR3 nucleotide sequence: TGTGCCAGCAGCCGCAGGGAATCCTACGAGCAGTACTTC. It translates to CASSRRESYEQYF.

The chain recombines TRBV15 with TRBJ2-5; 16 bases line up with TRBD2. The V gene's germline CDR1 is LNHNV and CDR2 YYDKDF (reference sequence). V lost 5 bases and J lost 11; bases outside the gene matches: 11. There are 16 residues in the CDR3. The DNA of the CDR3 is TGTGCCACCAGCGCCCCGGGACTAGCGGGAGGGGGCAAGCAGTACTTC. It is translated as CATSAPGLAGGGKQYF.

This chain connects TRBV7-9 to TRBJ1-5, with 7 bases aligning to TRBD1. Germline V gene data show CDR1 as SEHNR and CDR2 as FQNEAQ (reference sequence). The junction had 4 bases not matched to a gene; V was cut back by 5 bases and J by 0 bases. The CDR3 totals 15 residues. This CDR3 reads CASSQTGNSNQPQHF. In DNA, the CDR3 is TGTGCCAGCAGCCAGACAGGGAATAGCAATCAGCCCCAGCATTTT.